The 20 T cell receptor beta chains in this list originate from one sample, sequenced in a study of T-cell memory formation after mild COVID-19 (dated by TCRdb to about 2021). The library was generated by 5' RACE. The instrument was an Illumina NovaSeq 6000. The public reads were quality trimmed at Q25 with fastp and then assembled into clones with MiXCR by TCRdb, keeping productive beta chains. Each CDR3 protein appears once, grouped with its most common genes and DNA. Recorded for this sample are about 560,000 distinct CDR3 sequences; roughly 20% of them occurred a single time. Clones ranked in the top ten supply roughly 9.1% of the sample. The sequenced sample consisted of PBMCs or a T cell subset sorted from them (not recorded which). These receptors were collected from an adult woman who had mild COVID-19 (a few samples of this study predate the infection). The sample titles of this study are shuffled in the database, so cell type and time point are left out; the donor was told from shared clones.

CDR3 bases: TGTGCCAGCAGTTTATCGGCGAGAATTGCTGGCTACACCTTC. Protein sequence: CASSLSARIAGYTF. The rearrangement uses TRBV27 and TRBJ1-2; D unclear. This CDR3 has 14 amino acids. V lost 0 bases, J lost 7 bases, and 12 bases lay in between. Germline V lookup: CDR1 MNHEY, CDR2 SMNVEV (reference sequence).

This clonotype was counted only a few times. V usage is TRBV3-1 and J usage is TRBJ2-4; D is undetermined. This CDR3 region has 16 residues. Trimming removed 0 bases from V and 9 bases from J, with 18 bases in between. Germline values: CDR1 LGHDT, CDR2 YNNKEL (reference sequence). CDR3 sequence: CASSQDGTRPLVIQYF. The CDR3 DNA reads as TGTGCCAGCAGCCAAGATGGAACCAGGCCCCTGGTCATTCAGTACTTC. Drawing the rest from reference TRBV3-1 and TRBJ2-4, the complete variable domain is DTAVSQTPKYLVTQMGNDKSIKCEQNLGHDTMYWYKQDSKKFLKIMFSYNNKELIINETVPNRFSPKSPDKAHLNLHINSLELGDSAVYFCASSQDGTRPLVIQYFGAGTRLSVL.

The CDR3 sequence is CASSQEGTSGYTGELFF. The CDR3 nucleotides read TGTGCCAGCAGCCAAGAAGGAACTAGCGGGTACACCGGGGAGCTGTTTTTT. V is TRBV4-2 and J is TRBJ2-2, with TRBD2 identical over 9 bases. V trimming: 0 bases; J trimming: 3 bases; junction bases outside the gene matches: 5. Germline V lookup: CDR1 LGHNA, CDR2 YNFKEQ. This CDR3 is built from 17 residues.

The chain couples TRBV3-1 to TRBJ2-7; 9 bases align to TRBD2. The CDR3 sequence is 14 residues long. Germline V lookup: CDR1 LGHDT, CDR2 YNNKEL (reference sequence). With 2 bases clipped from V and 3 bases from J, the junction kept 2 bases outside the gene matches. The CDR3 reads CASSQWRGGYEQYF. CDR3 bases: TGTGCCAGCAGCCAATGGCGGGGGGGCTACGAGCAGTACTTC.

This clonotype turned up a few times. The chain combines TRBV18 with TRBJ2-5; maybe TRBD2 (5 bases). CDR1 and CDR2 (germline): KGHSH, LQKENI. CDR3 length: 15 amino acids. V gave up 0 bases and J gave up 4 bases, with 12 bases separating them. The CDR3 nucleotides read TGTGCCAGCTCACCACCGAGGGCCGCTCGAGAGACCCAGTACTTC. This encodes CASSPPRAARETQYF.

This rearrangement joins TRBV4-1 to TRBJ1-5, with 9 bases fitting TRBD1. Germline CDR1 and CDR2: MGHRA and YSYEKL. The CDR3 consists of 17 residues. Trimming at V came to 4 bases and at J to 6 bases, leaving 13 bases not matched to a gene. This CDR3 reads CASSRERPQGAGQPQHF. The CDR3 DNA is TGCGCCAGCAGCCGCGAACGGCCACAGGGGGCTGGTCAGCCCCAGCATTTT.

The V gene is TRBV9, the J gene TRBJ1-6, with a possible D match to TRBD1 (5 bases). This CDR3 contains 12 residues. The germline V gene has CDR1 SGDLS and CDR2 YYNGEE. The ends were cut back, 4 bases at V and 13 bases at J, with 12 bases in the middle. CDR3 DNA: TGTGCCAGCAGCTCCAGGGAAGGTCCCCTCCACTTT. Protein: CASSSREGPLHF.

This clonotype has ten or more counts. V is TRBV7-2 and J is TRBJ1-5; no firm D call. Germline values: CDR1 SGHTA, CDR2 FQGNSA. The CDR3 sequence is 14 residues long. Between the trimmed V and J ends, which lost 1 base and 3 bases, there was a span of 7 bases. CDR3 amino acids: CASSLDYTNQPQHF. The CDR3 DNA is TGTGCCAGCAGCTTAGACTACACCAATCAGCCCCAGCATTTT. The full variable domain, with the rest looked up from reference TRBV7-2 and TRBJ1-5, is GAGVSQSPSNKVTEKGKDVELRCDPISGHTALYWYRQSLGQGLEFLIYFQGNSAPDKSGLPSDRFSAERTGGSVSTLTIQRTQQEDSAVYLCASSLDYTNQPQHFGDGTRLSIL.

In this sample, this clonotype turned up once. This chain links TRBV7-9 with TRBJ2-5; 12 bases line up with TRBD1. The CDR3 runs to 15 residues. The ends lost 7 bases at V and 5 bases at J; junction bases unmatched: 8. CDR1 and CDR2 from the germline V gene are SEHNR and FQNEAQ (reference sequence). The CDR3 is CASTPGTGGRETQYF. In DNA, the CDR3 is TGTGCCAGCACCCCCGGGACAGGGGGCCGGGAGACCCAGTACTTC. Drawing the rest from reference TRBV7-9 and TRBJ2-5, the complete variable domain is DTGVSQNPRHKITKRGQNVTFRCDPISEHNRLYWYRQTLGQGPEFLTYFQNEAQLEKSRLLSDRFSAERPKGSFSTLEIQRTEQGDSAMYLCASTPGTGGRETQYFGPGTRLLVL.

The chain joins TRBV7-9 to TRBJ2-1, with D perhaps being TRBD1 or TRBD2 (7 bases each). Germline lookup yields CDR1 SEHNR and CDR2 FQNEAQ (reference sequence). Trimming took off 4 bases at V and 5 bases at J, with 21 bases between the two ends. CDR3 length: 17 amino acids. CDR3 amino acids: CASSYPPGGENHNEQFF. In DNA form, the CDR3 reads TGTGCCAGCAGCTACCCCCCAGGGGGGGAGAACCACAATGAGCAGTTCTTC.

This clonotype was observed a handful of times. This chain uses TRBV5-6 with TRBJ2-5, with D perhaps matching TRBD2 (6 bases). V lost 4 bases, J lost 6 bases, and 22 bases lay in between. The CDR3 totals 16 residues. Germline V CDR1 and CDR2: SGHDT, YYEEEE. The CDR3 DNA follows: TGTGCCAGCAGCAAACCCGCCCGTGAAGGGAGGCAGACCCAGTACTTC. Amino acids: CASSKPAREGRQTQYF.

DNA for the CDR3: TGTGCCAGCAGCGTAGGATCTAGCGGGACTACCGAGCAGTACTTC. This encodes CASSVGSSGTTEQYF. This rearrangement joins TRBV9 to TRBJ2-7; 9 bases align to TRBD2. This CDR3 contains 15 residues. CDR1 SGDLS and CDR2 YYNGEE come from the germline V gene. J gave up 6 bases and V 0 bases, and 7 bases lay outside the gene matches.

The chain uses TRBV18 and TRBJ2-3, with 12 bases identical to TRBD2. Trimming took 6 bases from V and 4 from J; bases not matched to a gene: 8. This CDR3 spans 16 amino acids. Looked up from germline, CDR1 is KGHSH and CDR2 is LQKENI. The CDR3 loop reads CASSRTSGNPADTQYF. DNA for the CDR3: TGTGCCAGCTCCCGGACTAGCGGGAACCCGGCAGATACGCAGTATTTT.

In this sample, this clonotype turned up a few times. The chain links TRBV6-6 to TRBJ2-4, with a tentative D call TRBD1 (6 bases). V was clipped by 5 bases and J by 0 bases, with 14 bases between them. Germline values: CDR1 MNHNY, CDR2 SVGAGI (reference sequence). The CDR3 has 16 residues. The CDR3 sequence is CASSQDSPLAKNIQYF. CDR3 bases: TGTGCCAGCAGTCAGGACAGCCCGCTAGCCAAAAACATTCAGTACTTC.

The chain has TRBV30 and TRBJ1-1; no clear D gene. Trimming took 7 bases from V and 0 from J, leaving 12 bases between them. CDR1 is GTSNPN, CDR2 SVGIG, per germline (reference sequence). This CDR3 comprises 13 residues. CDR3 sequence: CAFRRFLNTEAFF. CDR3 DNA: TGTGCCTTCCGCCGTTTTTTGAACACTGAAGCTTTCTTT.

The rearrangement uses TRBV15 and TRBJ1-2; D not certain. V was cut by 0 bases and J by 4 bases, with 12 bases left in between. Germline V gene sequence: CDR1 LNHNV, CDR2 YYDKDF (reference sequence). The CDR3 runs to 15 residues. For the CDR3, the DNA is TGTGCCACCAGCAGAGATTCGGCAGGCCCCTATGGCTACACCTTC. It yields the protein CATSRDSAGPYGYTF.

This rearrangement joins TRBV18 to TRBJ1-1; D gene ambiguous. Germline CDR1 KGHSH, CDR2 LQKENI. The V and J ends lost 6 bases and 0 bases respectively, with 11 bases between them. The CDR3 contains 14 residues. The CDR3 nucleotides read TGTGCCAGCTCCGCTACAGCTTTGAACACTGAAGCTTTCTTT. Its protein product is CASSATALNTEAFF.

The chain carries TRBV4-3 and TRBJ2-1, with no clear D. The CDR3 runs to 13 residues. Trimming shortened V by 1 base and J by 8 bases, and 9 bases separated the two germline ends. Per germline, CDR1 LGHNA and CDR2 YSLEER. CDR3 amino acids: CASSQALHDEQFF. As DNA, the CDR3 is TGCGCCAGCAGCCAAGCACTCCACGATGAGCAGTTCTTC.

This sequence joins TRBV6-1 and TRBJ1-2; D gene unclear. The CDR3 extends over 13 amino acids. Germline V CDR1 and CDR2: MNHNS, SASEGT. V lost 2 bases and J lost 7, with 11 bases in between. Here the CDR3 reads CASSERGGFGYTF. Written as DNA, the CDR3 is TGTGCCAGCAGTGAAAGAGGAGGGTTTGGCTACACCTTC.

V is TRBV30 and J is TRBJ1-3; D possibly corresponds to TRBD1 (5 bases). V was shortened by 5 bases and J by 2 bases, with 10 bases between the two germline ends. The germline V gene has CDR1 GTSNPN and CDR2 SVGIG (reference sequence). The CDR3 extends over 13 amino acids. The CDR3 DNA reads as TGTGCCTGGGTTCGGGGGGCTGGAAACACCATATATTTT. It translates to CAWVRGAGNTIYF.